Listed below are T cell receptor beta chains from one sample, sequenced in a study of blood T cells in healthy people across ages. TCRdb reanalysed the 5' RACE reads using MiXCR and keeps one entry per CDR3 protein. The data hold about 840,000 distinct CDR3 sequences, with 25% to 30% observed a single time. The same data also contributed to another study, on T cells of mothers and their children.

The sequenced material came from blood. The receptor source for this set is a woman between 40 and 50 years old in good health. Both conserved end residues are part of each CDR3. Each record gives: V gene, J gene, D gene, clone size, CDR3 DNA, CDR3 protein. The D gene is left open where the match is weak. Clone size is not always given. Where it is, it says once, few, many or a class for expanded clones.

TRBV7-2	TRBJ2-1	-	many	TGTGCCAGCAGAGCGCTGGAGGATGAGCAGTTCTTC	CASRALEDEQFF
TRBV6-6	TRBJ2-3	TRBD2	once	TGTGCCAGCAGCGAGGGGCGGGAGTCGGATACGCAGTATTTT	CASSEGRESDTQYF
TRBV5-1	TRBJ2-1	TRBD2	many	TGCGCCAGCAGACTAGCGGGGGGGCACAATGAGCAGTTCTTC	CASRLAGGHNEQFF
TRBV25-1	TRBJ1-2	-	-	TGTGTCAGCAGTGAGCAGGGCAACTATGGCTACACCTTC	CVSSEQGNYGYTF
TRBV10-3	TRBJ2-1	-	many	TGTGCCATCAGTGAGGTGGTTAGGACTGGTGAGCAGTTCTTC	CAISEVVRTGEQFF
TRBV18	TRBJ1-5	-	few	TGTGCCAGCTCACCGGCAGTTGGCAATCAGCCCCAGCATTTT	CASSPAVGNQPQHF
TRBV5-1	TRBJ2-4	TRBD1	few	TGCGCCAGTTACCCCGGGCCAGGGGGCCCTGTAGCCAAAAACATTCAGTACTTC	CASYPGPGGPVAKNIQYF
TRBV10-3	TRBJ1-1	TRBD1	once	TGTGCCATCAGTGTCAGGGGGTTTGAAGCTTTCTTT	CAISVRGFEAFF
TRBV12-3/TRBV12-4	TRBJ2-7	TRBD1	many	TGTGCCAGCATTCTACAGAGGGGGCCAACCTACGAGCAGTACTTC	CASILQRGPTYEQYF
TRBV7-2	TRBJ2-7	TRBD2	once	TGTGCCAGCAGTCTCCTAGCGGGAGAGAGAGGGTCCTACGAGCAGTACTTC	CASSLLAGERGSYEQYF
TRBV7-8	TRBJ2-3	TRBD2	few	TGTGCCAGCAGCTACGAGGCGGGAGCAAGCACAGATACGCAGTATTTT	CASSYEAGASTDTQYF
TRBV7-2	TRBJ2-1	TRBD2	many	TGTGCCAGCAGCTTAGGGGGTCTAGCGGGGGAAGAGCAGTTCTTC	CASSLGGLAGEEQFF
TRBV6-1	TRBJ2-7	-	many	TGTGCCAGCAGTGGACCTGAACGGAGCTCCTACGAGCAGTACTTC	CASSGPERSSYEQYF
TRBV5-5	TRBJ2-7	-	-	TGTGCCAGCAGCTTCTCACCAGCGGACGAGCAGTACTTC	CASSFSPADEQYF
TRBV9	TRBJ2-7	TRBD1	-	TGTGCCAGCTCCCGGGACAGGGTGAAAGGAGACAGCTACGAGCAGTACTTC	CASSRDRVKGDSYEQYF
TRBV5-6	TRBJ2-5	-	-	TGTGCCAGCAGCTTGAGGGGGGCATACGGGCAGTACTTC	CASSLRGAYGQYF
TRBV12-3/TRBV12-4	TRBJ2-1	-	few	TGTGCCAGCAGATTTAGCAGGGGGGCCGTCTATGAGCAGTTCTTC	CASRFSRGAVYEQFF
TRBV6-5	TRBJ1-1	TRBD1	-	TGTGCCAGCAGTTCCACGGCGACAGGGGGAGGAACTGAAGCTTTCTTT	CASSSTATGGGTEAFF
TRBV5-1	TRBJ2-2	TRBD1	-	TGCGCCATCCGGACAGGGGGCACGAACACCGGGGAGCTGTTTTTT	CAIRTGGTNTGELFF
TRBV18	TRBJ2-7	-	few	TGTGCCAGCTCACCGGAACAGCTGCTCTACGAGCAGTACTTC	CASSPEQLLYEQYF
TRBV24-1	TRBJ2-3	-	-	TGTGCCACCGGCCTTAATGGTCCGACAGATACGCAGTATTTT	CATGLNGPTDTQYF
TRBV19	TRBJ2-7	TRBD1	-	TGTGCCAGTAGTTCCCGGGACAGTCCTTCCTACGAGCAGTACTTC	CASSSRDSPSYEQYF
TRBV3-1	TRBJ1-2	TRBD1	-	TGTGCCAGCAGCCAAGACCGGGACAGGGGGCGAGGCTATGGCTACACCTTC	CASSQDRDRGRGYGYTF
TRBV28	TRBJ1-2	-	few	TGTGCCAGCAGCCCCCCGGGGGGTACCTATGGCTACACCTTC	CASSPPGGTYGYTF
TRBV12-3/TRBV12-4	TRBJ1-2	TRBD1	few	TGTGCCAGCAGTTCCTACAGGGGGCGCTTCTATGGCTACACCTTC	CASSSYRGRFYGYTF
TRBV20-1	TRBJ1-5	-	few	TGCAGTGCCAGAAACAGGGTTGATCAGCCCCAGCATTTT	CSARNRVDQPQHF
TRBV28	TRBJ2-7	-	-	TGTGCCAGCAGTTCCGGGGGTAGGGGGTCCTACGAGCAGTACTTC	CASSSGGRGSYEQYF
TRBV9	TRBJ2-6	-	many	TGTGCCAGCAGCGCAGGGTTTCTGGGGGCCAACGTCCTGACTTTC	CASSAGFLGANVLTF
TRBV21-1	TRBJ2-1	-	-	TGTGCCAGCAGCAAAGAGAAGGGGATCCATGGGGATGAGCAGTTCTTC	CASSKEKGIHGDEQFF
TRBV7-2	TRBJ2-5	TRBD1	many	TGTGCCAGCACCCCTGAGACAGGGGGAAGGGAGACCCAGTACTTC	CASTPETGGRETQYF
TRBV6-5	TRBJ1-1	-	few	TGTGCCAGCAGTACGGGGGCAGGCAGCACTGAAGCTTTCTTT	CASSTGAGSTEAFF
TRBV27	TRBJ1-2	-	few	TGTGCCAGCAGTCCAAATCGGGGGGTACGGGGCTACACCTTC	CASSPNRGVRGYTF
TRBV28	TRBJ2-7	TRBD1	-	TGTGCCAGCAGACCTGGGACAGGGAAACCCTACGAGCAGTACTTC	CASRPGTGKPYEQYF
TRBV10-3	TRBJ2-5	-	-	TGTGCCACACAGCAGGAGGGCCCAGAGACCCAGTACTTC	CATQQEGPETQYF
TRBV28	TRBJ2-2	-	-	TGTGCCAGCAGTCCTCGCACCGAGCTGTTTTTT	CASSPRTELFF
TRBV3-1	TRBJ2-7	TRBD1	-	TGTGCCAGCAGCCAAGATCCGGGACAGGGCTCCTACGAGCAGTACTTC	CASSQDPGQGSYEQYF
TRBV12-3/TRBV12-4	TRBJ1-2	TRBD1	many	TGTGCCAGCAGTTTCAAGCCCGGGACAGGGTACGGCTACACCTTC	CASSFKPGTGYGYTF
TRBV18	TRBJ2-5	TRBD2	many	TGTGCCAGCTCACCACGGGTAGCGGGAACCCAAGAGACCCAGTACTTC	CASSPRVAGTQETQYF
TRBV12-3/TRBV12-4	TRBJ1-2	-	-	TGTGTTAGCAGTTTAGGGACAAAGCTTACTAACTATGGCTACACCTTC	CVSSLGTKLTNYGYTF
TRBV7-2	TRBJ1-2	TRBD1	-	TGTGCCAGCAGCCCATCATTCGCGGGACAGGGGTATGGCTACACCTTC	CASSPSFAGQGYGYTF
TRBV5-1	TRBJ2-7	-	few	TGCGCCAGCAGCCCAGAAACAAACTACGAGCAGTACTTC	CASSPETNYEQYF
TRBV6-1	TRBJ2-6	-	once	TGTGCCAGCAGTGAACACGGTTCTGGGGCCAACGTCCTGACTTTC	CASSEHGSGANVLTF
TRBV28	TRBJ2-4	TRBD1	many	TGTGCCAGCAGTTTCCCCTGGGACAGGGGTTCCAAAAACATTCAGTACTTC	CASSFPWDRGSKNIQYF